This TCR beta chain was sequenced for a study of CD8+ T cells in alopecia areata. Reverse transcribed after extraction, RNA yielded cDNA as the sequencing template. Sequencing used immunoSEQ multiplex PCR; TCRdb keeps in-frame clones, though not all of them. In the table there are about 150,000 clones, 45% to 55% of which are singletons. Sampling of alopecia areata patients yielded lesional scalp punch biopsies as well as peripheral blood. The ends were cut back, 8 bases at V and 2 bases at J, with 19 bases in the middle. The CDR3 loop spans 15 amino acids. Looked up from germline, CDR1 is SQVTM and CDR2 is ANQGSEA. Study-wide findings and caveats: Scalp data also include sequences from resident alphabeta T cells of normal skin.

This clone turned up a few times. The antigen is unknown. The specimen was CD8+ T cells sorted from blood, collected at week 0. The chain carries TRBV29-1 and TRBJ2-1; D may correspond to TRBD1 or TRBD2 (6 bases each). The clonotype comes from a human donor with alopecia areata. Here the CDR3 DNA reads TGCAGCTCCGAGGGGGGCGAGGCCCCCTACAATGAGCAGTTCTTC. Protein product: CSSEGGEAPYNEQFF.